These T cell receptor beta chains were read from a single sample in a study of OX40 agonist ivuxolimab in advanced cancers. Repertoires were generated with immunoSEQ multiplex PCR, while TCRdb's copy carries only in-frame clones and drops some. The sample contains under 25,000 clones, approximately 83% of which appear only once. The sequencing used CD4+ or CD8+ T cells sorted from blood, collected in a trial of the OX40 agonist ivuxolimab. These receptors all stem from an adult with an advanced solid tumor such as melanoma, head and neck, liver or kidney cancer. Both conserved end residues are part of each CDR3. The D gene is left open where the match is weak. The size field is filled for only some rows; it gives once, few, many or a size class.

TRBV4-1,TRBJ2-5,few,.,CASSPEQETQYF,TGCGCCAGCAGCCCAGAGCAAGAGACCCAGTACTTC
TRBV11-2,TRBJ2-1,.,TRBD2,CASSSYGTSGGGSYNEQFF,TGTGCCAGCAGCTCATACGGGACTAGCGGGGGGGGCTCCTACAATGAGCAGTTCTTC
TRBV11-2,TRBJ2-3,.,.,CASSSILGLSTDTQYF,TGTGCCAGCAGCTCTATACTCGGGTTAAGCACAGATACGCAGTATTTT
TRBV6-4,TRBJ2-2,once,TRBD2,CASSDSATPSGGLGTGELFF,TGTGCCAGCAGTGACTCCGCAACCCCTAGCGGGGGGCTTGGCACCGGGGAGCTGTTTTTT
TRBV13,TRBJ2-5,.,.,CASSTPPVIQETQYF,TGTGCCAGCAGCACCCCCCCAGTGATCCAAGAGACCCAGTACTTC
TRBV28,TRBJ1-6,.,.,CASSLRGIQDSYNSPLHF,TGTGCCAGCAGTTTAAGGGGGATTCAGGACTCATATAATTCACCCCTCCACTTT
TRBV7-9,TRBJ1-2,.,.,CASSLDLGLAYGYTF,TGTGCCAGCAGCTTAGATTTGGGACTGGCCTATGGCTACACCTTC
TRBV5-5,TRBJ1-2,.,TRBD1,CASSIEDRSHYGYTF,TGTGCCAGCAGCATAGAGGACAGGTCCCACTATGGCTACACCTTC
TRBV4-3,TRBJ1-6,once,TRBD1,CASSHAGQGFSPLHF,TGCGCCAGCAGCCATGCAGGACAGGGGTTTTCACCCCTCCACTTT
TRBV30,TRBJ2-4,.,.,CAWSDSENIQYF,TGTGCCTGGTCTGACTCAGAAAACATTCAGTACTTC